The present TCR beta chain was sequenced within a study of cytomegalovirus exposure and HLA in healthy donors. The CDR3 totals 14 residues. Germline loops: CDR1 SEHNR, CDR2 FQNEAQ (reference sequence). Trimming took 5 bases from V and 7 from J, leaving 15 bases between them. PCR was performed using 60 Vbeta and 13 Jbeta primers. Sequenced by immunoSEQ multiplex PCR; TCRdb stores in-frame clones only, minus some. Of fewer than 200,000 clones in the sample, roughly an eighth were seen once. Samples came from healthy bone marrow donors. The sequenced sample was PBMCs. The V gene is TRBV7-9, the J gene TRBJ1-5; TRBD1 might be the D (5 bases). This clonotype was sampled from a man between 50 and 59 years old in good health and CMV-seropositive. This CDR3 reads CASSHDLDRQPQHF. The DNA of the CDR3 is TGTGCCAGCAGCCATGATCTAGACAGACAGCCCCAGCATTTT.